These T cell receptor beta chains were read from a single sample in a study of T cell responses to AZD1222 COVID-19 vaccine. Assay used: immunoSEQ multiplex PCR; TCRdb lists only in-frame clones, some missing. The repertoire holds more than 85,000 clones, with around 89% as singletons. Here the sequenced sample was peripheral blood, taken on day 0 of AZD1222 vaccination. The receptors come from an adult in good health. The CDR3 runs from the conserved cysteine through the conserved F or W. A D gene is named only where the DNA matches it firmly. Size is stated for part of the rows, as once, few or many counts, or as a class when the clone is expanded.

j_call clone_size v_call d_call cdr3_nt cdr3_aa
TRBJ2-2 . TRBV7-9 TRBD1 TGTGCCAGCAGCCCTGGGACAGGGGGCCCCAGCACCGGGGAGCTGTTTTTT CASSPGTGGPSTGELFF
TRBJ2-4 once TRBV9 . TGTGCCGTCCGGGGTGGGGGACAACTAGCCAAAAACATTCAGTACTTC CAVRGGGQLAKNIQYF
TRBJ1-1 . TRBV30 . TGTGCCTGGATAACCACCGGGACACATGAAGCTTTCTTT CAWITTGTHEAFF
TRBJ1-1 . TRBV5-1 TRBD1 TGCGCCAGCAGCACTGGACAGGGCGTCCTCATGAACACTGAAGCTTTCTTT CASSTGQGVLMNTEAFF
TRBJ2-2 . TRBV28 . TGTGCCAGCCTAGGGCGAGTCGGGGAGCTGTTTTTT CASLGRVGELFF
TRBJ2-1 . TRBV24-1 TRBD1 TGTGCCACCAGTGATGCGACAGGGGGATTCTCCTACAATGAGCAGTTCTTC CATSDATGGFSYNEQFF
TRBJ1-2 . TRBV14 . TGTGCCAGCAGCCAAGATCAGGGCACCATGTATGGCTACACCTTC CASSQDQGTMYGYTF
TRBJ1-1 . TRBV6-5 . TGTGCCAGCAGTTACGGGCAGACGAACACTGAAGCTTTCTTT CASSYGQTNTEAFF
TRBJ1-5 . TRBV2 . TGTGCCAGTCGTTATAGCAATCAGCCCCAGCATTTT CASRYSNQPQHF
TRBJ1-2 . TRBV10-3 . TGTGCCATCAGTGTACCCGGGATGACGATCTACACCTTC CAISVPGMTIYTF
TRBJ2-1 few TRBV4-1 TRBD1 TGCGCCAGCAGCCAAGATTGGACAGGCGCCTACAATGAGCAGTTCTTC CASSQDWTGAYNEQFF
TRBJ2-3 . TRBV6-5 . TGTGCCAGCAGTTACTCGACGGTCGAGGATACGCAGTATTTT CASSYSTVEDTQYF
TRBJ2-3 . TRBV4-2 . TGTGCCAGCAGCCAAGAAGGAGTTAATGGGGGCACAGATACGCAGTATTTT CASSQEGVNGGTDTQYF
TRBJ1-2 . TRBV15 . TGTGCCACCAGCAGAGATCGGAGTCTATTCGGCGGCTACACCTTC CATSRDRSLFGGYTF
TRBJ2-7 . TRBV5-1 . TGCGCCAGCAGCTTGGCAGCTTCATACGAGCAGTACTTC CASSLAASYEQYF
TRBJ1-1 . TRBV6-5 TRBD1 TGTGCCAGCAGTTACTCGTCAGGGGGTAACACTGAAGCTTTCTTT CASSYSSGGNTEAFF
TRBJ1-1 . TRBV5-1 TRBD1 TGCGCCAGCAGCACTTCGACAGGGCGGCTTGCTGAAGCTTTCTTT CASSTSTGRLAEAFF